The clone carrying this T cell receptor beta chain has a handful of counts. Its antigen is unidentified. This entry belongs to a study of T-cell memory formation after mild COVID-19. The overall study: Largely, TCR clusters stayed within a single donor. The study's findings and limits: Clones that contracted clustered mainly in CM and EM if CD4+ and in EMRA if CD8+.

Losses at the gene ends were 3 bases for V and 1 base for J; bases not matched to a gene: 3. Per the germline V gene, CDR1 is SGHAT and CDR2 is FQDESV (reference sequence). The CDR3 loop spans 15 amino acids. 5'RACE primed from the constant segment yielded TCR alpha and TCR beta cDNA libraries bearing sample barcodes and UMIs. One entry per CDR3 protein, called by TCRdb with MiXCR from the 5' RACE reads. The data show roughly 380,000 distinct CDR3 sequences, over 25% seen once. Material for sequencing was PBMCs or a T cell subset sorted from them (not recorded which). The receptor's source is an adult woman who had mild COVID-19 (a few samples of this study predate the infection). Cell type and time point are not known. The chain employs TRBV11-1 and TRBJ2-1; 7 nucleotides agree with TRBD1. The CDR3 DNA reads TGTGCCAGCAGCTTCGGGACAGCTTCCTACAATGAGCAGTTCTTC. It translates to CASSFGTASYNEQFF. The variable domain in full, completed from reference TRBV11-1 and TRBJ2-1, reads EAEVAQSPRYKITEKSQAVAFWCDPISGHATLYWYRQILGQGPELLVQFQDESVVDDSQLPKDRFSAERLKGVDSTLKIQPAELGDSAMYLCASSFGTASYNEQFFGPGTRLTVL.